These 7 T cell receptor beta chains came from one sample sequenced in a study of CD8+ T cells in alopecia areata. Following extraction, RNA underwent reverse transcription to cDNA, which served as the sequencing template. Profiling relied on immunoSEQ multiplex PCR, and the TCRdb table lists in-frame clones only, not all of them. The sample lists about 5,400 clones, over 60% seen once, with more than 9% in the top ten. The treatment denotes: oral pan-JAK inhibitor, 5-10 mg twice daily. Both peripheral blood and punch biopsies of lesional scalp skin were obtained from patients who had alopecia areata. The starting material was skin, obtained at week 24, from a patient treated with tofacitinib. These receptors all stem from a human donor with alopecia areata.

A few counts support this clone. V usage is TRBV6-6 and J usage is TRBJ1-1; possible D gene TRBD1, 6 bases. The germline V and J ends were trimmed by 6 bases and 6 bases, with 17 bases remaining between them. The CDR3 loop spans 14 amino acids. Germline lookup yields CDR1 MNHNY and CDR2 SVGAGI (reference sequence). The CDR3: CASSPRGGGSEAFF. The CDR3, as DNA: TGTGCCAGCAGCCCAAGGGGGGGAGGATCTGAAGCTTTCTTT.

A few counts support this clone. The gene calls are TRBV18 and TRBJ2-4; TRBD2 might be the D (5 bases). Looked up from germline, CDR1 is KGHSH and CDR2 is LQKENI. V shed 3 bases and J shed 2 bases, with 11 bases lying between them. The CDR3 is 15 amino acids. The CDR3 coding sequence is TGTGCCAGCTCACCCGCCGGGGAGTCCAAAAACATTCAGTACTTC. This gives the protein CASSPAGESKNIQYF. Based on the CDR3 plus reference TRBV18 and TRBJ2-4, the full variable domain is NAGVMQNPRHLVRRRGQEARLRCSPMKGHSHVYWYRQLPEEGLKFMVYLQKENIIDESGMPKERFSAEFPKEGPSILRIQQVVRGDSAAYFCASSPAGESKNIQYFGAGTRLSVL.

The CDR3 protein is CASSPGTPGEAFF. CDR3 nucleotide sequence: TGTGCCAGCAGCCCCGGGACACCTGGAGAGGCTTTCTTT. The chain is built from TRBV11-3 and TRBJ1-1, with D possibly TRBD1 on 6 matching bases. V was clipped by 5 bases and J by 11 bases, with 18 bases between them. The length of the CDR3 is 13 residues. Germline values: CDR1 SGHNT, CDR2 YENEEA. The complete variable domain, with remaining parts taken from reference TRBV11-3 and TRBJ1-1, reads EAGVVQSPRYKIIEKKQPVAFWCNPISGHNTLYWYLQNLGQGPELLIRYENEEAVDDSQLPKDRFSAERLKGVDSTLKIQPAELGDSAVYLCASSPGTPGEAFFGQGTRLTVV.

J is TRBJ1-4 and V is TRBV4-1, with D unclear. V was cut by 4 bases and J by 0 bases, with 12 bases left in between. The CDR3 consists of 16 residues. The germline gives CDR1 MGHRA, CDR2 YSYEKL. CDR3: CASSPQHGATNEKLFF. The CDR3 DNA reads TGCGCCAGCAGCCCCCAACATGGGGCAACTAATGAAAAACTGTTTTTT.

V gene TRBV7-9 combines with J gene TRBJ2-2; no clear D gene. Trimming pared 6 bases from V and 3 bases from J, leaving 8 bases between. This CDR3 comprises 13 residues. Germline loops: CDR1 SEHNR, CDR2 FQNEAQ (reference sequence). This chain's CDR3 is CASRDTHTGELFF. In DNA, the CDR3 is TGTGCCAGCAGAGACACTCACACCGGGGAGCTGTTTTTT.

This clone was counted once. The chain is built from TRBV11-2 and TRBJ1-2; D uncertain. V gave up 3 bases and J gave up 8 bases, with 7 bases separating them. CDR1 is SGHAT, CDR2 FQNNGV, per germline. The CDR3 length is 11 residues. CDR3 amino acids: CASSFRGGYTF. The CDR3 DNA sequence: TGTGCCAGCAGCTTCAGAGGGGGCTACACCTTC.

The V gene is TRBV30, the J gene TRBJ2-5, with 7 bases matching TRBD1. The CDR3 is made up of 15 amino acids. Germline assignment: CDR1 GTSNPN and CDR2 SVGIG (reference sequence). After removal of 2 bases from V and 2 bases from J, the junction contained 8 bases not matched to a gene. Here the CDR3 reads CAWSRGQSGQETQYF. In nucleotides, the CDR3 is TGTGCCTGGAGTAGGGGACAGAGTGGTCAAGAGACCCAGTACTTC.